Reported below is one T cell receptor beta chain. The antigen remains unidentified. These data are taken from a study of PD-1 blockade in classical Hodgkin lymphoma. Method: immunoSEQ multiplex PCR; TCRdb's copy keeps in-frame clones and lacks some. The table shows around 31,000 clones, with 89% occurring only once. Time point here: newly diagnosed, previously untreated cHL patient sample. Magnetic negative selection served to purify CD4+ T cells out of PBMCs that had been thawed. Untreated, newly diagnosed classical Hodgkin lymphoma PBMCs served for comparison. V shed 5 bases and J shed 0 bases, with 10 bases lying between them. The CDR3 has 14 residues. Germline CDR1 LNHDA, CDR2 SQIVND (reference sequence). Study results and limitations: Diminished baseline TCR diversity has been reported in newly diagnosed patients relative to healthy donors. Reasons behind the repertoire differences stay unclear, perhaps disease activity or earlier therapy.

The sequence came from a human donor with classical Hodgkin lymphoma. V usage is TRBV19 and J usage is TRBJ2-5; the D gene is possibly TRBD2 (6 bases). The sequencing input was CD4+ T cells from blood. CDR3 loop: CASSPSGDQETQYF. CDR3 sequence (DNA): TGTGCCAGTAGTCCCTCGGGAGACCAAGAGACCCAGTACTTC.